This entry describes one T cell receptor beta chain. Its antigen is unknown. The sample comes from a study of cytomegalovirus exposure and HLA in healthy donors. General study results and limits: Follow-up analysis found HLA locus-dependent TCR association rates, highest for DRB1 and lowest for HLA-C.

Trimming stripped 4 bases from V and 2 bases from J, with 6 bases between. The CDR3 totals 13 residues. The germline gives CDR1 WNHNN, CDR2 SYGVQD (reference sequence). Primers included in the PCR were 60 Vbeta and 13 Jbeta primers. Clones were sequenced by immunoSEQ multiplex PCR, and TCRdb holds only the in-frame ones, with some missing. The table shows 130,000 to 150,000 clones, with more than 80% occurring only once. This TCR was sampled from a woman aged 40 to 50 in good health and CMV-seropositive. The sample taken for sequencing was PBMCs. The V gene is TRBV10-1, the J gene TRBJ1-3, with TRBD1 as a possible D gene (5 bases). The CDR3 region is CASSVTAGNTIYF. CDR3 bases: TGCGCCAGCAGTGTGACAGCTGGAAACACCATATATTTT.